A selection of T cell receptor beta chains follows, all from one sample in a study of T-cell memory formation after mild COVID-19. Using its own MiXCR run on the 5' RACE reads, TCRdb lists one record per CDR3 protein. The sample records 150,000 to 200,000 distinct CDR3 sequences, around 10% being singletons. Sequencing input: PBMCs or a T cell subset sorted from them (not recorded which). Receptors were obtained from a man aged 18 to 30 who had mild COVID-19 (a few samples of this study predate the infection). Cell type and time point are not known. Each CDR3 is given with its conserved first and last residue. A D gene is named only where the DNA matches it firmly. Some rows have no size entry. The others give once, few or many, or a class for an expanded clone.

>TRBJ1-3|TRBV14|17|TRBD1|-
CASSQDNGTGAGNTIYF
TGTGCCAGCAGCCAAGATAACGGGACAGGGGCAGGAAACACCATATATTTT
>TRBJ2-3|TRBV5-1|14|TRBD2|many
CASSLLSLSGGAYF
TGCGCCAGCAGCTTGCTTTCCCTTAGCGGGGGGGCGTATTTT
>TRBJ2-1|TRBV5-1|11|-|many
CASNEGGKQFF
TGCGCCAGCAATGAAGGCGGAAAGCAGTTCTTC
>TRBJ2-2|TRBV20-1|17|-|-
CSASSPRGAAGTGELFF
TGCAGTGCTAGTTCCCCCAGGGGGGCCGCGGGAACCGGGGAGCTGTTTTTT
>TRBJ2-1|TRBV7-9|14|TRBD2|-
CASSPPGGYNEQFF
TGTGCCAGCAGCCCTCCGGGGGGATACAATGAGCAGTTCTTC
>TRBJ1-1|TRBV28|15|TRBD1|-
CASSLVTGLSHRAFF
TGTGCCAGCAGTTTGGTGACAGGGCTAAGTCATAGGGCTTTCTTT
>TRBJ2-3|TRBV5-1|15|-|few
CATRARGQYTDTQYF
TGCGCCACCAGAGCGCGAGGACAGTACACAGATACGCAGTATTTT
>TRBJ1-6|TRBV7-2|16|-|-
CASSLEHTSYNSPLHF
TGTGCCAGCAGCTTGGAGCACACCTCCTATAATTCACCCCTCCACTTT
>TRBJ2-3|TRBV12-3/TRBV12-4|14|TRBD2|-
CATTRGGAEVTQYF
TGTGCCACCACCCGGGGGGGGGCGGAGGTTACGCAGTATTTT
>TRBJ2-3|TRBV6-2/TRBV6-3|13|TRBD1|-
CASRPDRADTQYF
TGTGCCAGCAGACCCGACAGGGCAGATACGCAGTATTTT
>TRBJ1-2|TRBV4-1|16|-|-
CASSQGLGVWADGYTF
TGCGCCAGCAGCCAAGGGCTCGGGGTTTGGGCGGATGGCTACACCTTC
>TRBJ2-7|TRBV20-1|13|-|many
CSARDPSVYEQYF
TGCAGTGCTAGAGATCCGTCGGTCTACGAGCAGTACTTC
>TRBJ1-3|TRBV18|16|-|-
CASSPSQVSSGNTIYF
TGTGCCAGCTCACCTTCGCAGGTCAGCTCTGGAAACACCATATATTTT
>TRBJ2-3|TRBV7-2|16|TRBD2|-
CASSLTLAGGADTQYF
TGTGCCAGCAGCTTAACCCTAGCGGGGGGGGCAGATACGCAGTATTTT
>TRBJ1-1|TRBV18|15|-|few
CASSPVSDMNTEAFF
TGTGCCAGCTCACCGGTTTCGGATATGAACACTGAAGCTTTCTTT
>TRBJ1-1|TRBV7-3|14|-|few
CASSLIPGRTEAFF
TGTGCCAGCAGCTTAATTCCTGGGAGGACTGAAGCTTTCTTT
>TRBJ2-1|TRBV20-1|17|TRBD2|few
CSARAGLAGGPGNEQFF
TGCAGTGCTAGAGCGGGACTAGCGGGGGGGCCCGGCAATGAGCAGTTCTTC
>TRBJ1-1|TRBV18|15|TRBD1|-
CASSPTQQGRTEAFF
TGTGCCAGCTCACCTACCCAACAGGGGAGGACTGAAGCTTTCTTT
>TRBJ2-1|TRBV20-1|14|TRBD2|-
CSTLSGGARREQFF
TGCAGTACCCTTAGCGGGGGGGCCAGAAGAGAGCAGTTCTTC
>TRBJ2-1|TRBV5-1|16|TRBD1|few
CASSLRQGVYYNEQFF
TGCGCCAGCAGCCTCCGACAGGGGGTTTACTACAATGAGCAGTTCTTC
>TRBJ2-7|TRBV12-3/TRBV12-4|15|-|many
CASSFTGTAFVEQYF
TGTGCCAGCAGCTTTACCGGGACGGCTTTCGTGGAGCAGTACTTC
>TRBJ1-1|TRBV12-3/TRBV12-4|16|TRBD1|few
CASSQGQGVLSTEAFF
TGTGCCAGCAGTCAAGGGCAGGGGGTATTGAGCACTGAAGCTTTCTTT
>TRBJ2-5|TRBV9|13|-|few
CASSRRERETQYF
TGTGCCAGCTCCAGACGGGAAAGGGAGACCCAGTACTTC
>TRBJ1-4|TRBV9|16|-|few
CASSVYAGTSGEKLFF
TGTGCCAGCAGCGTATATGCGGGGACCTCCGGCGAAAAACTGTTTTTT
>TRBJ2-3|TRBV4-2|16|TRBD2|few
CASSQGASGGADTQYF
TGTGCCAGCAGCCAAGGGGCAAGCGGGGGTGCAGATACGCAGTATTTT
>TRBJ2-3|TRBV13|14|-|-
CASSSDLGTDTQYF
TGTGCCAGCAGCTCGGACCTGGGAACAGATACGCAGTATTTT
>TRBJ1-1|TRBV5-1|14|-|-
CASSIKGQDTEAFF
TGCGCCAGCAGCATAAAGGGGCAGGACACTGAAGCTTTCTTT
>TRBJ2-3|TRBV5-1|14|-|-
CASSVSDGTDTQYF
TGCGCCAGCAGCGTTAGCGACGGCACAGATACGCAGTATTTT
>TRBJ2-5|TRBV7-3|13|-|few
CASSLDGQETQYF
TGTGCCAGCAGCCTCGACGGGCAAGAGACCCAGTACTTC
>TRBJ2-2|TRBV20-1|16|-|few
CSARDLGRDWTGELFF
TGCAGTGCTAGAGATCTAGGAAGGGATTGGACCGGGGAGCTGTTTTTT
>TRBJ2-1|TRBV7-2|13|-|-
CASSSVSYNEQFF
TGTGCCAGCAGCTCAGTTTCCTACAATGAGCAGTTCTTC
>TRBJ1-1|TRBV5-1|15|TRBD1|many
CASSLDRGPNTEAFF
TGCGCCAGCAGCCTGGACAGGGGCCCGAACACTGAAGCTTTCTTT
>TRBJ1-5|TRBV6-5|14|-|few
CASRLTVGNQPQHF
TGTGCCAGCAGGCTAACAGTGGGCAATCAGCCCCAGCATTTT
>TRBJ1-2|TRBV7-2|13|-|-
CASSLGGSYGYTF
TGTGCCAGCAGCTTAGGGGGCAGCTATGGCTACACCTTC
>TRBJ2-1|TRBV7-3|13|-|-
CASSITRDNEQFF
TGTGCCAGCAGTATCACCCGGGACAATGAGCAGTTCTTC
>TRBJ2-6|TRBV4-2|15|-|many
CASSQQWDGANVLTF
TGTGCCAGCAGCCAGCAGTGGGATGGGGCCAACGTCCTGACTTTC
>TRBJ2-5|TRBV5-1|14|-|medium-sized
CASSLLGALETQYF
TGCGCCAGCAGCTTACTGGGGGCGTTGGAGACCCAGTACTTC
>TRBJ1-4|TRBV10-2|14|-|-
CASSEGAGNEKLFF
TGCGCCAGCAGTGAGGGGGCTGGTAATGAAAAACTGTTTTTT
>TRBJ2-3|TRBV7-9|14|-|-
CASSLWGRTDTQYF
TGTGCCAGCAGCTTGTGGGGGCGGACAGATACGCAGTATTTT
>TRBJ1-2|TRBV7-2|14|-|few
CASHEGFRNYGYTF
TGTGCCAGCCACGAAGGGTTTCGGAACTATGGCTACACCTTC
>TRBJ2-7|TRBV7-2|11|-|-
CASSRRGEQYF
TGTGCCAGCAGCCGACGGGGCGAGCAGTACTTC
>TRBJ1-1|TRBV20-1|15|-|few
CSAGPGPTMNTEAFF
TGCAGTGCTGGACCGGGACCTACGATGAACACTGAAGCTTTCTTT
>TRBJ2-3|TRBV12-3/TRBV12-4|15|TRBD1|-
CASSRDRGGTDTQYF
TGTGCCAGCAGTAGAGACAGGGGCGGCACAGATACGCAGTATTTT
>TRBJ1-5|TRBV6-2/TRBV6-3|16|-|-
CASSHWGTGDNQPQHF
TGTGCCAGCAGCCATTGGGGAACAGGAGATAATCAGCCCCAGCATTTT
>TRBJ2-7|TRBV29-1|13|TRBD1|few
CSVARDRIYEQYF
TGCAGCGTTGCCCGGGACAGGATCTACGAGCAGTACTTC
>TRBJ1-1|TRBV29-1|13|-|-
CSVQDSMNTEAFF
TGCAGCGTTCAGGACTCCATGAACACTGAAGCTTTCTTT
>TRBJ2-2|TRBV6-2/TRBV6-3|10|-|-
CASGRGELFF
TGTGCCAGTGGCAGGGGGGAGCTGTTTTTT
>TRBJ1-2|TRBV6-5|15|-|few
CASTQGGEGFGGYTF
TGTGCCAGCACCCAAGGAGGGGAGGGTTTCGGTGGCTACACCTTC
>TRBJ1-2|TRBV29-1|13|TRBD1|few
CSVDFYRGGGYTF
TGCAGCGTTGATTTCTACAGGGGAGGTGGCTACACCTTC
>TRBJ1-2|TRBV18|12|-|-
CASSERDYGYTF
TGTGCCAGCTCAGAACGGGACTATGGCTACACCTTC
>TRBJ2-1|TRBV5-1|15|-|few
CASTVGGASYNEQFF
TGCGCCAGCACCGTTGGGGGGGCCTCCTACAATGAGCAGTTCTTC
>TRBJ1-1|TRBV20-1|13|-|-
CSALDRVNTEAFF
TGCAGTGCGTTGGACAGAGTGAACACTGAAGCTTTCTTT
>TRBJ1-1|TRBV9|16|-|-
CASSVDAGGGSTEAFF
TGTGCCAGCAGCGTAGACGCAGGCGGGGGATCCACTGAAGCTTTCTTT
>TRBJ2-7|TRBV6-5|13|-|few
CASSPLVLGEQYF
TGTGCCAGCAGTCCCCTGGTCTTGGGCGAGCAGTACTTC
>TRBJ2-7|TRBV12-3/TRBV12-4|11|-|-
CFRGGFHEQYF
TGTTTCCGAGGTGGCTTCCACGAGCAGTACTTC
>TRBJ2-3|TRBV11-2|15|TRBD2|-
CASTSWGGLADTQYF
TGTGCCAGCACCAGCTGGGGAGGGTTGGCAGATACGCAGTATTTT
>TRBJ2-5|TRBV5-4|14|-|few
CASSSPTEGETQYF
TGTGCCAGCAGCTCGCCGACCGAAGGAGAGACCCAGTACTTC
>TRBJ2-5|TRBV5-1|14|TRBD2|-
CASRTQAGVETQYF
TGCGCCAGCAGAACCCAAGCGGGGGTGGAGACCCAGTACTTC
>TRBJ2-3|TRBV29-1|12|-|few
CSVERGTDTQYF
TGCAGCGTCGAACGCGGTACAGATACGCAGTATTTT